The clone carrying this T cell receptor (beta chain) was counted a single time. TCRdb keeps only in-frame clones here, not all; method: immunoSEQ multiplex PCR. The sample includes 1,500 to 2,000 clones, roughly nine tenths of them seen just once. The data belong to a study of brain metastases from non-small cell lung cancer. CDR3 size: 17 residues. The receptor was isolated from a donor aged 40 or older with non-small cell lung cancer. The V gene is TRBV21-1, the J gene TRBJ2-7; the table names TRBD2, a call not compared with the DNA. TRBV21-1 is marked as a pseudogene. The sequencing input was tumor-adjacent normal tissue. The DNA for the CDR3 is TGTGCCAGCAGCAAAACGACTAGCGGGGTATGCTCCTACGAGCAGTACTTC. Its translation: CASSKTTSGVCSYEQYF.